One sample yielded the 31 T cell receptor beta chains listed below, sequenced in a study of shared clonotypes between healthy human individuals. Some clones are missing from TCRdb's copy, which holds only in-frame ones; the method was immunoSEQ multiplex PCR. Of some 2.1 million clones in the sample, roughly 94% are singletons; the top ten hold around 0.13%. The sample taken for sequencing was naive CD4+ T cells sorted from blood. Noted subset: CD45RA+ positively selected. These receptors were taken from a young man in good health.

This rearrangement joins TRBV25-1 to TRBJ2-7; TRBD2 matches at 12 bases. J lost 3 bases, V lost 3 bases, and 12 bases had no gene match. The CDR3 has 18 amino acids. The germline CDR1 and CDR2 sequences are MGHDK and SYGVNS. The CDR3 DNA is TGTGCCAGCAGTGATGTTCTACTAGCGGGGGGAAACCTCTACGAGCAGTACTTC. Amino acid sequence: CASSDVLLAGGNLYEQYF.

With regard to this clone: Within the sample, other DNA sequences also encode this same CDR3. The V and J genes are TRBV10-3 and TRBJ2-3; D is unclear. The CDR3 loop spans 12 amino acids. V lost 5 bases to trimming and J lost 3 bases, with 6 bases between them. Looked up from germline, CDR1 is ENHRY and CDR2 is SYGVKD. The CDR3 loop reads CAISSSTDTQYF. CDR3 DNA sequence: TGTGCCATCAGTAGCAGTACAGATACGCAGTATTTT.

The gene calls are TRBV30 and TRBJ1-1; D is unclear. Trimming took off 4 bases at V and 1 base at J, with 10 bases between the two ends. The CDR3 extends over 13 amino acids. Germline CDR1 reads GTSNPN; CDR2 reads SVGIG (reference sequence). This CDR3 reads CAWKTEANTEAFF. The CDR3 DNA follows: TGTGCCTGGAAGACCGAGGCGAACACTGAAGCTTTCTTT.

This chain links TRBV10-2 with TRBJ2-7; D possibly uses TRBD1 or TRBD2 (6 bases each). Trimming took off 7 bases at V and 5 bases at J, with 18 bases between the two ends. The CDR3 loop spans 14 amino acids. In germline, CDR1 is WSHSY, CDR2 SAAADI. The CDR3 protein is CASTPVGGKDEQYF. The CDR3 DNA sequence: TGCGCCAGCACCCCGGTGGGGGGCAAGGACGAGCAGTACTTC.

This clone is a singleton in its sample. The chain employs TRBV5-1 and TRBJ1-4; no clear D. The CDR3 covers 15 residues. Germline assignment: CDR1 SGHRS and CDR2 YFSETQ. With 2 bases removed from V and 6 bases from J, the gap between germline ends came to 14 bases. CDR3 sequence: CASSLNTNMDEKLFF. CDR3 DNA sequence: TGCGCCAGCAGCTTAAATACTAACATGGATGAAAAACTGTTTTTT.

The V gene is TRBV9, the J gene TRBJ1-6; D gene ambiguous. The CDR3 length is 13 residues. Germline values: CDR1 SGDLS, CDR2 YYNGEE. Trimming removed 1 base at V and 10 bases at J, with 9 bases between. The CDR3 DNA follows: TGTGCCAGCAGCGTAAAGGACGGGTCACCCCTCCACTTT. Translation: CASSVKDGSPLHF.

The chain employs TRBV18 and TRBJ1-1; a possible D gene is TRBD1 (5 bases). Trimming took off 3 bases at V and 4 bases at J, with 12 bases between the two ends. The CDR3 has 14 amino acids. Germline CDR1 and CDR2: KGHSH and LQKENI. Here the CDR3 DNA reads TGTGCCAGCTCACCGGTACAGGATACCACTGAAGCTTTCTTT. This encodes CASSPVQDTTEAFF.

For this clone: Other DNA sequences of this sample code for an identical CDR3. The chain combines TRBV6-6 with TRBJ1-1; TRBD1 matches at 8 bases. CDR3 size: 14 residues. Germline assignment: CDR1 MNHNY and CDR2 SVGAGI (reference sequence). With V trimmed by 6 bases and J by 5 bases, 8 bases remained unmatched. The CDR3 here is CASSSGQGGTEAFF. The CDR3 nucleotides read TGTGCCAGCAGCTCCGGACAGGGCGGGACTGAAGCTTTCTTT.

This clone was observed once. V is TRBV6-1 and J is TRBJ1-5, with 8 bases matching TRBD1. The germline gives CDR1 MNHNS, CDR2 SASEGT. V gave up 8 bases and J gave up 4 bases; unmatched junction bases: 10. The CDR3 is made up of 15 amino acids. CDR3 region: CASLPGTGQNQPQHF. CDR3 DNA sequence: TGTGCCAGCTTACCCGGGACAGGCCAGAATCAGCCCCAGCATTTT.

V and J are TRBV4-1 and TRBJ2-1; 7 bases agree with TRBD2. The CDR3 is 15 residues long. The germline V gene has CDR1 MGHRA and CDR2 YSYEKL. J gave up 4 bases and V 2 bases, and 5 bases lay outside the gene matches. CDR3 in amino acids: CASSQLGLVYNEQFF. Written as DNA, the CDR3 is TGCGCCAGCAGCCAACTTGGACTAGTGTACAATGAGCAGTTCTTC.

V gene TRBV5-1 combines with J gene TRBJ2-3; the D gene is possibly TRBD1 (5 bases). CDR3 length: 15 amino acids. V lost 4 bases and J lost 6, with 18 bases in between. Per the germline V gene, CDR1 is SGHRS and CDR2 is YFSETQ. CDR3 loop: CASSPPRSGSDTQYF. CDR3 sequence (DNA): TGCGCCAGCAGCCCCCCCCGGTCAGGGTCTGATACGCAGTATTTT. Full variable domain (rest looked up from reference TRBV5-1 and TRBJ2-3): KAGVTQTPRYLIKTRGQQVTLSCSPISGHRSVSWYQQTPGQGLQFLFEYFSETQRNKGNFPGRFSGRQFSNSRSEMNVSTLELGDSALYLCASSPPRSGSDTQYFGPGTRLTVL.

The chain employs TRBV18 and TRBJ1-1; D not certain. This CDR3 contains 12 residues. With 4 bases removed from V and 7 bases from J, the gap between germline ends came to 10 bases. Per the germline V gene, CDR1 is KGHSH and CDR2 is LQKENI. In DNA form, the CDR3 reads TGTGCCAGCTCACGGATCGGAAGTGAAGCTTTCTTT. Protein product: CASSRIGSEAFF.

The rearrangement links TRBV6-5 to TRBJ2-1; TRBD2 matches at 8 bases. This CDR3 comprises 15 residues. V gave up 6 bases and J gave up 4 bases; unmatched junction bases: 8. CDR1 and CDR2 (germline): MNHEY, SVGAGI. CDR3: CASRSLSGDYNEQFF. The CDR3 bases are TGTGCCAGCAGATCCCTTAGCGGGGATTACAATGAGCAGTTCTTC.

CDR3 coding DNA: TGCGCCAGCAGCCAAGACCCAGGGCCCTATGGCTACACCTTC. The encoded protein is CASSQDPGPYGYTF. V and J are TRBV4-1 and TRBJ1-2; possible D gene TRBD1, 5 bases. Germline V gene sequence: CDR1 MGHRA, CDR2 YSYEKL. This CDR3 is built from 14 residues. V lost 0 bases and J 4 bases, leaving 9 bases between the germline ends.

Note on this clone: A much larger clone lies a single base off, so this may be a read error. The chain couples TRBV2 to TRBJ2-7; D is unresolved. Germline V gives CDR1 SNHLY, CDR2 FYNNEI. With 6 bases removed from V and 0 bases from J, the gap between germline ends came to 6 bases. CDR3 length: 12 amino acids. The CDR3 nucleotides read TGTGCCAGCAGGGTCAGCTCCTACGAGCAGTACTTC. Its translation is CASRVSSYEQYF.

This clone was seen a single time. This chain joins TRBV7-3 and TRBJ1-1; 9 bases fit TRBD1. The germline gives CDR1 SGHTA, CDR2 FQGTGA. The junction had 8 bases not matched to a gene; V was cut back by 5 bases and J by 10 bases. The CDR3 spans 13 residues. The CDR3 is CASSAGQGSVAFF. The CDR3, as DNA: TGTGCCAGCAGCGCCGGACAGGGGTCCGTAGCTTTCTTT.

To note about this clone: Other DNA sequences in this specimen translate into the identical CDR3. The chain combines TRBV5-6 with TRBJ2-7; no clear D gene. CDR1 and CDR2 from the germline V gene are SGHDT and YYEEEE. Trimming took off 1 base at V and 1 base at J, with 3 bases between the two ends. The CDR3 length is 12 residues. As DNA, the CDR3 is TGTGCCAGCAGCTTGTTGTCCTACGAGCAGTACTTC. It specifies CASSLLSYEQYF.

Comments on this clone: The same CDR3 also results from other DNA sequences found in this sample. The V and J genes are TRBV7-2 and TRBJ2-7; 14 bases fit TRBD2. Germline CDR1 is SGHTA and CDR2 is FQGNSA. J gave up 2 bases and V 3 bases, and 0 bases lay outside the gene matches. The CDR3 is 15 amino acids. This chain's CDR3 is CASSLGLAGAYEQYF. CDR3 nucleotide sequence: TGTGCCAGCAGCTTGGGACTAGCGGGAGCCTACGAGCAGTACTTC. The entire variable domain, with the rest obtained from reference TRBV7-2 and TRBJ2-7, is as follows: GAGVSQSPSNKVTEKGKDVELRCDPISGHTALYWYRQSLGQGLEFLIYFQGNSAPDKSGLPSDRFSAERTGGSVSTLTIQRTQQEDSAVYLCASSLGLAGAYEQYFGPGTRLTVT.

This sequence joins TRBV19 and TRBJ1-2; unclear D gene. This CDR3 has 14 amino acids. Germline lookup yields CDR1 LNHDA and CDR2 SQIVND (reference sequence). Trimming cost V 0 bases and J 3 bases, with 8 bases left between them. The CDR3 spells CASSIDPGDYGYTF. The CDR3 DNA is TGTGCCAGTAGTATAGATCCAGGTGACTATGGCTACACCTTC.

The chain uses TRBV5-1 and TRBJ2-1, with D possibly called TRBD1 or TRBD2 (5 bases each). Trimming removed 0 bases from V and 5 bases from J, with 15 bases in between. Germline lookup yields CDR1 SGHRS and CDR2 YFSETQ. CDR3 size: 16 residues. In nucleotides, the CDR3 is TGCGCCAGCAGCTTGGAAGGGGACGGAGCAAACAATGAGCAGTTCTTC. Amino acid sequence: CASSLEGDGANNEQFF.

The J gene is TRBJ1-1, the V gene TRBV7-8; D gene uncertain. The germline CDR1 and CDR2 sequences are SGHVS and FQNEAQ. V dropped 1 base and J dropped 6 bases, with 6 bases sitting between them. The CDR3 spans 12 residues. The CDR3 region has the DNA TGTGCCAGCAGCTTAGACAGATCTGAAGCTTTCTTT. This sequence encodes CASSLDRSEAFF.

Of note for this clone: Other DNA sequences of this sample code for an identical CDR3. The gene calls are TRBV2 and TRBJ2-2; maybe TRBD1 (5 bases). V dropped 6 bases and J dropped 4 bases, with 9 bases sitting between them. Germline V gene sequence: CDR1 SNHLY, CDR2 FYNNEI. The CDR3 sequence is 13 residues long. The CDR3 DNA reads TGTGCCAGCAGCGGACAACTCACCGGGGAGCTGTTTTTT. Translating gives CASSGQLTGELFF.

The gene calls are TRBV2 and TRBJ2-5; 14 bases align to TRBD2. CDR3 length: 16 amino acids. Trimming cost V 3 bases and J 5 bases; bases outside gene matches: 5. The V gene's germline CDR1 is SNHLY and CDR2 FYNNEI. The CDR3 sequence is CASSEGLAGVGETQYF. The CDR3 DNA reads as TGTGCCAGCAGTGAGGGACTAGCGGGAGTAGGGGAGACCCAGTACTTC. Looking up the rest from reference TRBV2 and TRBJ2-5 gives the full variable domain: EPEVTQTPSHQVTQMGQEVILRCVPISNHLYFYWYRQILGQKVEFLVSFYNNEISEKSEIFDDQFSVERPDGSNFTLKIRSTKLEDSAMYFCASSEGLAGVGETQYFGPGTRLLVL.

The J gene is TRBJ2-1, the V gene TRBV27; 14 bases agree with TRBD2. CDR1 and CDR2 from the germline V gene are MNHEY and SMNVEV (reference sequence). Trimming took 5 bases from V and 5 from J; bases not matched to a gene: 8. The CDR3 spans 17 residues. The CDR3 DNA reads TGTGCCAGCAGTCACCGACTAGCGGGGGGGCCCCACAATGAGCAGTTCTTC. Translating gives CASSHRLAGGPHNEQFF.

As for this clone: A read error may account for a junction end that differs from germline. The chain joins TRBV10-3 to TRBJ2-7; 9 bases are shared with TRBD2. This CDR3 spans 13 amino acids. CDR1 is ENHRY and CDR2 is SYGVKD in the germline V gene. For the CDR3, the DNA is TGTGCCATCAGTGAGCGGGGTGGTAGCGGGAGTCTATTC. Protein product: CAISERGGSGSLF.

CDR3 sequence (DNA): TGCAGCGTTGAGGACAGGTTTTATGGCGGCTACACCTTC. Translation gives CSVEDRFYGGYTF. J is TRBJ1-2 and V is TRBV29-1; 7 bases align to TRBD1. V lost 3 bases to trimming and J lost 8 bases; unmatched junction nucleotides: 9. Germline values: CDR1 SQVTM, CDR2 ANQGSEA. The CDR3 extends over 13 amino acids. Full variable domain (remainder filled in from reference TRBV29-1 and TRBJ1-2): SAVISQKPSRDICQRGTSLTIQCQVDSQVTMMFWYRQQPGQSLTLIATANQGSEATYESGFVIDKFPISRPNLTFSTLTVSNMSPEDSSIYLCSVEDRFYGGYTFGSGTRLTVV.

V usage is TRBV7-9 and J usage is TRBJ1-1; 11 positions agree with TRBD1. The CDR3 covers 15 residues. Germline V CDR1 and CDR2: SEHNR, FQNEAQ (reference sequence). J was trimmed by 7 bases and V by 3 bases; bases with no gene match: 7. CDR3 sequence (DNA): TGTGCCAGCAGCTTGGCCGGGACAGGGGGGATTGAAGCTTTCTTT. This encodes CASSLAGTGGIEAFF.

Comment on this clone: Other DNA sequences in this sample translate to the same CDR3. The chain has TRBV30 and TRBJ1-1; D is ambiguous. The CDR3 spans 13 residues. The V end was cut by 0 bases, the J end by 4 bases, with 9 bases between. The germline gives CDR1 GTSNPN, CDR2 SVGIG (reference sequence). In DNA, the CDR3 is TGTGCCTGGAGTGTCAACCGGGGCACTGAAGCTTTCTTT. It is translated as CAWSVNRGTEAFF.

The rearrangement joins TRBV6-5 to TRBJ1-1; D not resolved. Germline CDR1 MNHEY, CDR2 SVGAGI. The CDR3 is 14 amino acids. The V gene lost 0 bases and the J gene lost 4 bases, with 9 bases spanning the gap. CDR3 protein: CASSYSGVATEAFF. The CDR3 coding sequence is TGTGCCAGCAGTTACTCTGGGGTGGCCACTGAAGCTTTCTTT.

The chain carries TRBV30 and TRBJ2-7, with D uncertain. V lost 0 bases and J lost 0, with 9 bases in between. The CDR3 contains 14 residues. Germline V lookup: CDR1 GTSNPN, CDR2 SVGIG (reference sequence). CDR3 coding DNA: TGTGCCTGGAGTGTACCTGACTTCTCCTACGAGCAGTACTTC. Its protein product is CAWSVPDFSYEQYF.

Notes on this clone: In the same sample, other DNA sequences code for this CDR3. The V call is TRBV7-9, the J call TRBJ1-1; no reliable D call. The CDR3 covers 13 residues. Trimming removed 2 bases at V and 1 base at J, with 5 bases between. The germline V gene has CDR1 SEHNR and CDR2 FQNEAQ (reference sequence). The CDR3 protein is CASSLSQNTEAFF. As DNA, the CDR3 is TGTGCCAGCAGCTTAAGTCAGAACACTGAAGCTTTCTTT.